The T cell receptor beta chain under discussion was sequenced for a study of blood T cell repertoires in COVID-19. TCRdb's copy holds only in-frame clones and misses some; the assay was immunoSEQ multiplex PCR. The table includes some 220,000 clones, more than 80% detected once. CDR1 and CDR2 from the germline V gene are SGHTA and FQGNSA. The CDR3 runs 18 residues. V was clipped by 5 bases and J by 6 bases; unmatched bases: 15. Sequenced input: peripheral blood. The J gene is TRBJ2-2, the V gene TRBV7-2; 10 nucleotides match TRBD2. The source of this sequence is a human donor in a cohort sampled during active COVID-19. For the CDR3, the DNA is TGTGCCAGCAGCCGCCGACCTAGCGGGAGTTCCAATGCCGGGGAGCTGTTTTTT. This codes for CASSRRPSGSSNAGELFF.